Shown below are 19 T cell receptor beta chains from a single sample sequenced in a study of T cell responses to AZD1222 COVID-19 vaccine. Generated by immunoSEQ multiplex PCR, the TCRdb table keeps only in-frame clones and is missing some. The repertoire holds about 180,000 clones, with around 88% as singletons. Source: peripheral blood, taken on day 0 of AZD1222 vaccination. The receptor source for this set is an adult in good health.

This clone has only one observation. The chain recombines TRBV10-2 with TRBJ1-1; the match to TRBD1 covers 8 bases. The CDR3 runs to 15 residues. CDR1 is WSHSY and CDR2 is SAAADI in the germline V gene. The V segment lost 2 bases and the J segment 5 bases; nucleotides outside the gene matches: 7. The CDR3 DNA sequence: TGCGCCAGCAGTGAGGGTCAGGGGGCGGAAACTGAAGCTTTCTTT. This sequence encodes CASSEGQGAETEAFF.

The chain carries TRBV7-9 and TRBJ2-7, with D possibly matching TRBD2 (5 bases). CDR1 is SEHNR and CDR2 is FQNEAQ in the germline V gene (reference sequence). The CDR3 contains 12 residues. The germline V and J ends were trimmed by 5 bases and 4 bases, with 9 bases remaining between them. The CDR3 nucleotides are TGTGCCAGCAGCCCCGGAGGTTACGAGCAGTACTTC. It codes for CASSPGGYEQYF.

The J gene is TRBJ2-7, the V gene TRBV6-5; D is unresolved. The CDR3 length is 11 residues. Germline V gives CDR1 MNHEY, CDR2 SVGAGI. Between the trimmed V and J ends, which lost 7 bases and 3 bases, there was a span of 7 bases. CDR3 in amino acids: CASTGGYEQYF. The CDR3 DNA reads TGTGCCAGCACCGGCGGCTACGAGCAGTACTTC.

The V call is TRBV15, the J call TRBJ1-2; D is possibly TRBD1 (6 bases). Per the germline V gene, CDR1 is LNHNV and CDR2 is YYDKDF (reference sequence). The CDR3 spans 15 residues. V lost 3 bases to trimming and J lost 7 bases, with 18 bases between them. CDR3 region: CATSRGGGARSGYTF. The CDR3 coding sequence is TGTGCCACCAGCAGGGGAGGGGGGGCGCGGAGTGGCTACACCTTC.

The rearrangement links TRBV7-8 to TRBJ2-3; tentative D call: TRBD2 (6 bases). The length of the CDR3 is 16 residues. V lost 5 bases and J 4 bases, leaving 19 bases between the germline ends. The germline CDR1 and CDR2 sequences are SGHVS and FQNEAQ. In DNA form, the CDR3 reads TGTGCCAGCAGCCCAAAGACTAGTTCATTTTCAGATACGCAGTATTTT. This sequence encodes CASSPKTSSFSDTQYF. Supplemented by reference TRBV7-8 and TRBJ2-3, the full variable domain reads GAGVSQSPRYKVAKRGQDVALRCDPISGHVSLFWYQQALGQGPEFLTYFQNEAQLDKSGLPSDRFFAERPEGSVSTLKIQRTQQEDSAVYLCASSPKTSSFSDTQYFGPGTRLTVL.

The rearrangement links TRBV11-2 to TRBJ1-5; D remains ambiguous. The CDR3 is 13 amino acids. V shed 0 bases and J shed 4 bases, with 4 bases lying between them. CDR1 and CDR2 (germline): SGHAT, FQNNGV. CDR3 loop: CASSLEVNQPQHF. The CDR3 bases are TGTGCCAGCAGCTTAGAGGTAAATCAGCCCCAGCATTTT.

The chain joins TRBV5-6 to TRBJ1-2, with D possibly TRBD1 on 5 matching bases. Per the germline V gene, CDR1 is SGHDT and CDR2 is YYEEEE. There are 12 residues in the CDR3. V lost 5 bases and J 6 bases, leaving 11 bases between the germline ends. CDR3 in DNA: TGTGCCAGCAGATTCGTGGGGGATGGCTACACCTTC. Translating it yields CASRFVGDGYTF.

The chain carries TRBV7-8 and TRBJ2-1, with 15 bases fitting TRBD2. The CDR3 extends over 20 amino acids. Germline-derived CDR1 and CDR2 are SGHVS and FQNEAQ. V shed 5 bases, J shed 0 bases, and the junction held 11 bases outside the gene matches. The CDR3 nucleotides read TGTGCCAGCAGCGAAAGAGGTGGACTAGCGGGGGGGAGCTCCTACAATGAGCAGTTCTTC. This sequence encodes CASSERGGLAGGSSYNEQFF.

V usage is TRBV7-2 and J usage is TRBJ2-7, with 12 nucleotides matching TRBD2. V trimming: 5 bases; J trimming: 3 bases; junction bases outside the gene matches: 5. The CDR3 extends over 15 amino acids. From germline, CDR1 is SGHTA and CDR2 FQGNSA. CDR3: CASSHTSGGNYEQYF. CDR3 sequence (DNA): TGTGCCAGCAGCCATACTAGCGGGGGGAACTACGAGCAGTACTTC. The full variable domain, in which reference TRBV7-2 and TRBJ2-7 provide the parts outside the CDR3, is GAGVSQSPSNKVTEKGKDVELRCDPISGHTALYWYRQSLGQGLEFLIYFQGNSAPDKSGLPSDRFSAERTGGSVSTLTIQRTQQEDSAVYLCASSHTSGGNYEQYFGPGTRLTVT.

The chain links TRBV30 to TRBJ1-5; 8 nucleotides line up with TRBD1. In germline, CDR1 is GTSNPN, CDR2 SVGIG (reference sequence). This CDR3 region has 18 residues. V gave up 3 bases and J gave up 0 bases; unmatched junction bases: 13. The DNA of the CDR3 is TGTGCCTGGAGGGAAACAGGGGGGGACCTTGATAGCAATCAGCCCCAGCATTTT. This translates into CAWRETGGDLDSNQPQHF.

The chain combines TRBV2 with TRBJ2-3, with TRBD2 identical over 12 bases. Unmatched junction bases numbered 6, after V lost 6 bases and J lost 8 bases. This CDR3 contains 14 residues. Germline lookup yields CDR1 SNHLY and CDR2 FYNNEI. CDR3 coding DNA: TGTGCCAGCAGCCCTAGCGGGGGGGCCCTTACGCAGTATTTT. Protein sequence: CASSPSGGALTQYF.

The rearrangement joins TRBV24-1 to TRBJ2-2; TRBD1 aligns across 9 bases. The CDR3 loop spans 16 amino acids. With V trimmed by 0 bases and J by 5 bases, 3 bases remained unmatched. Germline V lookup: CDR1 KGHDR, CDR2 SFDVKD. This CDR3 reads CATSDLRQGDTGELFF. CDR3 bases: TGTGCCACCAGTGATTTGAGACAGGGGGATACCGGGGAGCTGTTTTTT.

This clone was observed once. The V gene is TRBV11-2, the J gene TRBJ2-7; TRBD2 might be the D (5 bases). The V and J ends lost 1 base and 7 bases respectively, with 8 bases between them. The CDR3 runs 12 residues. Per germline, CDR1 SGHAT and CDR2 FQNNGV. DNA for the CDR3: TGTGCCAGCAGCTTAGGAGGGATTGAGCAGTACTTC. Protein sequence: CASSLGGIEQYF.

The chain is built from TRBV28 and TRBJ2-7; a possible D gene is TRBD2 (5 bases). The germline gives CDR1 MDHEN, CDR2 SYDVKM. V gave up 8 bases and J gave up 2 bases, with 13 bases separating them. This CDR3 region has 13 residues. Here the CDR3 reads CASGEGRPYEQYF. The CDR3, as DNA: TGTGCCAGCGGCGAGGGAAGGCCCTACGAGCAGTACTTC.

The chain employs TRBV7-8 and TRBJ2-2; D possibly uses TRBD1 or TRBD2 (5 bases each). The CDR3 totals 16 residues. Germline CDR1 and CDR2: SGHVS and FQNEAQ. The ends were cut back, 5 bases at V and 1 base at J, with 14 bases in the middle. The CDR3 sequence is CASSPRWGMNTGELFF. The CDR3 DNA follows: TGTGCCAGCAGCCCCCGATGGGGGATGAACACCGGGGAGCTGTTTTTT.

V and J are TRBV11-2 and TRBJ2-1; TRBD2 agrees at 14 bases. CDR3 length: 19 amino acids. Germline V gene sequence: CDR1 SGHAT, CDR2 FQNNGV. The ends lost 3 bases at V and 0 bases at J; junction bases unmatched: 7. The CDR3 sequence: CASSFPTSGGAPSYNEQFF. The CDR3 nucleotides read TGTGCCAGCAGCTTCCCGACTAGCGGGGGGGCCCCCTCCTACAATGAGCAGTTCTTC.

V usage is TRBV5-5 and J usage is TRBJ2-1, with a possible D match to TRBD2 (7 bases). Germline values: CDR1 SGHKS, CDR2 YYEKEE (reference sequence). CDR3 length equals 16 residues. V gave up 1 base and J gave up 0 bases, with 11 bases separating them. The CDR3 bases are TGTGCCAGCAGCTTGCGAGGGGGGGACTCCTACAATGAGCAGTTCTTC. This gives the protein CASSLRGGDSYNEQFF. Complete variable domain (other parts from reference TRBV5-5 and TRBJ2-1): DAGVTQSPTHLIKTRGQQVTLRCSPISGHKSVSWYQQVLGQGPQFIFQYYEKEERGRGNFPDRFSARQFPNYSSELNVNALLLGDSALYLCASSLRGGDSYNEQFFGPGTRLTVL.

This clone was seen only a few times. V is TRBV19 and J is TRBJ1-3; tentatively, D is TRBD1 (6 bases). V was shortened by 5 bases and J by 0 bases, with 11 bases between the two germline ends. Germline values: CDR1 LNHDA, CDR2 SQIVND (reference sequence). The CDR3 sequence is 15 residues long. CDR3 in amino acids: CASSVDRYSGNTIYF. CDR3 nucleotides: TGTGCCAGTAGTGTGGACAGATACTCTGGAAACACCATATATTTT.

This clone was counted once. J is TRBJ1-1 and V is TRBV28; no firm D call. The germline CDR1 and CDR2 sequences are MDHEN and SYDVKM. V was shortened by 7 bases and J by 1 base, with 13 bases between the two germline ends. This CDR3 comprises 14 residues. CDR3 in amino acids: CASNLWTGNTEAFF. In DNA, the CDR3 is TGTGCCAGCAACCTCTGGACGGGGAACACTGAAGCTTTCTTT. The complete variable domain, with remaining parts taken from reference TRBV28 and TRBJ1-1, reads DVKVTQSSRYLVKRTGEKVFLECVQDMDHENMFWYRQDPGLGLRLIYFSYDVKMKEKGDIPEGYSVSREKKERFSLILESASTNQTSMYLCASNLWTGNTEAFFGQGTRLTVV.